The 30 T cell receptor beta chains in this list originate from one sample, sequenced in a study of OX40 agonist ivuxolimab in advanced cancers. The library was made by the immunoSEQ multiplex PCR assay. Drawn from immuneACCESS, this table holds only the in-frame rearrangements with V and J called that TCRdb kept. Clones are partly lost; checked studies trace under half to an unresolved V gene and leave the rest unexplained. This sample holds about 72,000 clones; around 87% were observed only once. The biggest ten clones account for roughly 1.3% of the sample. The input for sequencing was CD4+ or CD8+ T cells sorted from blood, taken in a trial of the OX40 agonist ivuxolimab. These receptors all come from an adult with an advanced solid tumor such as melanoma, head and neck, liver or kidney cancer.

The gene calls are TRBV6-1 and TRBJ2-7, with no clear D. Germline CDR1 is MNHNS and CDR2 is SASEGT. This CDR3 comprises 14 residues. Trimming removed 8 bases from V and 1 base from J, with 15 bases in between. The DNA of the CDR3 is TGTGCCAGCCGTCGCCCCGGTAAATCCTACGAGCAGTACTTC. This translates into CASRRPGKSYEQYF.

V is TRBV28 and J is TRBJ2-2; D unresolved. This CDR3 comprises 13 residues. CDR1 and CDR2 from the germline V gene are MDHEN and SYDVKM. V was clipped by 5 bases and J by 4 bases, with 8 bases between them. The CDR3 sequence: CASSLGATGELFF. As DNA, the CDR3 is TGTGCCAGCAGTCTCGGAGCCACCGGGGAGCTGTTTTTT. Variable domain in full (rest from reference TRBV28 and TRBJ2-2): DVKVTQSSRYLVKRTGEKVFLECVQDMDHENMFWYRQDPGLGLRLIYFSYDVKMKEKGDIPEGYSVSREKKERFSLILESASTNQTSMYLCASSLGATGELFFGEGSRLTVL.

DNA for the CDR3: TGCAGTGCTCCTAGAGCCAATGAGCAGTTCTTC. This encodes CSAPRANEQFF. V gene TRBV20-1 combines with J gene TRBJ2-1; D is ambiguous. The length of the CDR3 is 11 residues. Germline CDR1 and CDR2: DFQATT and SNEGSKA (reference sequence). V dropped 5 bases and J dropped 6 bases, with 8 bases sitting between them.

The gene calls are TRBV6-6 and TRBJ1-1, with D tentatively TRBD1 (5 bases). Trimming removed 8 bases from V and 2 bases from J, with 9 bases in between. CDR3 length: 12 amino acids. Per the germline V gene, CDR1 is MNHNY and CDR2 is SVGAGI (reference sequence). CDR3 DNA: TGTGCCAGCCGGGGGGGTAACACTGAAGCTTTCTTT. Protein sequence: CASRGGNTEAFF.

V and J are TRBV5-4 and TRBJ1-4, with D unclear. Trimming left V 1 base short and J 6 bases short, with 10 bases between. CDR3 length equals 14 residues. Per germline, CDR1 SGHNT and CDR2 YYREEE (reference sequence). CDR3 nucleotides: TGTGCCAGCAGCTTGAGTACGGCGGATGAAAAACTGTTTTTT. Amino acids: CASSLSTADEKLFF.

The chain combines TRBV7-9 with TRBJ2-7; D unresolved. Trimming took 5 bases from V and 3 from J, leaving 8 bases between them. CDR3 length: 12 amino acids. The germline CDR1 and CDR2 sequences are SEHNR and FQNEAQ (reference sequence). The CDR3 coding sequence is TGTGCCAGCAGCCCTCAAGTCTACGAGCAGTACTTC. Its translation: CASSPQVYEQYF.

The J gene is TRBJ2-7, the V gene TRBV4-2; 9 bases are a match to TRBD2. The CDR3 contains 16 residues. The V gene end was trimmed by 3 bases and the J gene end by 7 bases; junction bases not matched to a gene: 13. Germline lookup yields CDR1 LGHNA and CDR2 YNFKEQ. The CDR3 DNA reads TGTGCCAGCAGCCAGGTTGGTAGCGGGAGCAGGCGGGAGCAGTACTTC. It codes for CASSQVGSGSRREQYF.

The CDR3 is CASSPHANYGYTF. CDR3 DNA sequence: TGTGCCAGCAGCCCCCACGCCAACTATGGCTACACCTTC. The rearrangement joins TRBV9 to TRBJ1-2; no clear D gene. Germline V lookup: CDR1 SGDLS, CDR2 YYNGEE. The CDR3 covers 13 residues. With 4 bases removed from V and 2 bases from J, the gap between germline ends came to 9 bases.

The genes are TRBV6-6 and TRBJ2-7; D may be TRBD1 (5 bases). Per the germline V gene, CDR1 is MNHNY and CDR2 is SVGAGI (reference sequence). This CDR3 comprises 15 residues. V was trimmed by 0 bases and J by 3 bases, leaving 12 bases between them. The CDR3 region has the DNA TGTGCCAGCAGTTACTCAGGGGTGGCCAACTACGAGCAGTACTTC. Its protein product is CASSYSGVANYEQYF.

This clone was seen a handful of times. This sequence joins TRBV7-6 and TRBJ2-1, with TRBD2 identical over 8 bases. Losses at the gene ends were 4 bases for V and 6 bases for J; bases not matched to a gene: 8. The CDR3 length is 15 residues. From germline, CDR1 is SGHVS and CDR2 FNYEAQ. The CDR3 DNA sequence: TGTGCCAGCAGCTCATCGTCCGGGACTAGCAATGAGCAGTTCTTC. Residues: CASSSSSGTSNEQFF.

This chain uses TRBV7-2 with TRBJ2-7; 7 positions agree with TRBD1. This CDR3 has 13 residues. Germline CDR1 and CDR2: SGHTA and FQGNSA. Trimming took 1 base from V and 9 from J; bases not matched to a gene: 6. For the CDR3, the DNA is TGTGCCAGCAGCTTAGGACAACACAGGGGGCAGTACTTC. Translating gives CASSLGQHRGQYF.

The V call is TRBV2, the J call TRBJ2-3; either TRBD1 or TRBD2 may fit D (5 bases each). V dropped 6 bases and J dropped 0 bases, with 10 bases sitting between them. The CDR3 runs 14 residues. Germline V CDR1 and CDR2: SNHLY, FYNNEI. As DNA, the CDR3 is TGTGCCAGCAGCCGGGACCTTAGCACAGATACGCAGTATTTT. It is translated as CASSRDLSTDTQYF.

The table lists this clone with a few counts. The chain links TRBV27 to TRBJ1-3; TRBD1 is a possible D gene (6 bases). This CDR3 has 16 residues. V shed 5 bases and J shed 0 bases, with 14 bases lying between them. The germline V gene encodes CDR1 MNHEY and CDR2 SMNVEV (reference sequence). Written as DNA, the CDR3 is TGTGCCAGCAGTCCCCGGGGGGGGCTCTCTGGAAACACCATATATTTT. The encoded protein is CASSPRGGLSGNTIYF.

This rearrangement joins TRBV21-1 to TRBJ2-2; the table calls TRBD1, which could not be checked here. TRBV21-1 is listed as a pseudogene. This CDR3 region has 15 residues. The CDR3 DNA reads TGTGCCAGCAGCAAAAGGACAGGGTACACCGGGGAGCTGTTTTTT. Amino acids: CASSKRTGYTGELFF.

This chain joins TRBV2 and TRBJ2-7; 9 nucleotides match TRBD2. Germline lookup yields CDR1 SNHLY and CDR2 FYNNEI. The CDR3 has 14 residues. Unmatched junction bases numbered 10, after V lost 6 bases and J lost 7 bases. The CDR3 DNA follows: TGTGCCAGCAGCCGCCCAGCGGGAGGAAGGGAGCAGTACTTC. Encoded protein: CASSRPAGGREQYF.

CDR3 nucleotides: TGTGCCAGCAGCTTAGGTGGCACCGGGGAGCTGTTTTTT. This translates into CASSLGGTGELFF. The chain has TRBV11-3 and TRBJ2-2; D remains unclear. Trimming shortened V by 1 base and J by 4 bases, and 4 bases separated the two germline ends. The length of the CDR3 is 13 residues. Germline CDR1 reads SGHNT; CDR2 reads YENEEA.

The gene calls are TRBV6-1 and TRBJ1-1; TRBD1 matches 9 bases. Per the germline V gene, CDR1 is MNHNS and CDR2 is SASEGT. The CDR3 is made up of 14 amino acids. Trimming at V came to 6 bases and at J to 4 bases, leaving 6 bases not matched to a gene. CDR3 protein: CASRAGQGVTEAFF. The CDR3 DNA is TGTGCCAGCAGAGCGGGACAGGGAGTCACTGAAGCTTTCTTT.

The chain couples TRBV6-1 to TRBJ1-1; 7 positions agree with TRBD1. Germline V CDR1 and CDR2: MNHNS, SASEGT. Germline trimming cut 6 bases from V and 0 bases from J; bases unmatched to any gene: 7. The length of the CDR3 is 15 residues. DNA of the CDR3: TGTGCCAGCAGGCCTTGGGACAGCATGAACACTGAAGCTTTCTTT. It codes for CASRPWDSMNTEAFF.

The chain joins TRBV18 to TRBJ1-4, with D hard to call. The CDR3 consists of 12 residues. Trimming removed 3 bases from V and 6 bases from J, with 5 bases in between. Germline assignment: CDR1 KGHSH and CDR2 LQKENI. The CDR3 DNA is TGTGCCAGCTCACCGGGCCATGAAAAACTGTTTTTT. Protein: CASSPGHEKLFF.

The rearrangement uses TRBV14 and TRBJ2-5; 9 nucleotides agree with TRBD1. Germline CDR1 reads SGHDN; CDR2 reads FVKESK. After removal of 4 bases from V and 5 bases from J, the junction contained 5 bases not matched to a gene. This CDR3 has 14 amino acids. The DNA for the CDR3 is TGTGCCAGCAGCCTTACAGGGGGCTTGGAGACCCAGTACTTC. Protein: CASSLTGGLETQYF. The whole variable domain, remainder taken from reference TRBV14 and TRBJ2-5, is EAGVTQFPSHSVIEKGQTVTLRCDPISGHDNLYWYRRVMGKEIKFLLHFVKESKQDESGMPNNRFLAERTGGTYSTLKVQPAELEDSGVYFCASSLTGGLETQYFGPGTRLLVL.

CDR3 coding DNA: TGTGCCAGCATGCTATGGGGGAGGGCCTACGAGCAGTACTTC. Amino acids: CASMLWGRAYEQYF. The chain employs TRBV2 and TRBJ2-7; 7 nucleotides match TRBD2. This CDR3 comprises 14 residues. Germline V CDR1 and CDR2: SNHLY, FYNNEI. J was trimmed by 2 bases and V by 7 bases; bases with no gene match: 8.

The chain links TRBV10-3 to TRBJ1-1; 8 bases map to TRBD1. The ends lost 9 bases at V and 0 bases at J; junction bases unmatched: 6. Germline V gene sequence: CDR1 ENHRY, CDR2 SYGVKD. This CDR3 has 14 amino acids. CDR3 coding DNA: TGTGCCATTGGACAGGGAAGAATGAACACTGAAGCTTTCTTT. It is translated as CAIGQGRMNTEAFF.

By frequency in the sample, this clone is medium-sized (0.01 to 0.1%). V usage is TRBV5-1 and J usage is TRBJ2-5; perhaps TRBD1 as D (6 bases). Germline CDR1 is SGHRS and CDR2 is YFSETQ. This CDR3 has 12 amino acids. V was cut by 1 base and J by 5 bases, with 6 bases left in between. CDR3 DNA: TGCGCCAGCAGCTTGAGGGGGGAGACCCAGTACTTC. Translation: CASSLRGETQYF.

This chain connects TRBV12-1 to TRBJ2-5. TRBV12-1 is reported as a pseudogene. This CDR3 is 18 amino acids long. The CDR3 here is CASSAAAAKGSNRETQYF. As DNA, the CDR3 is TGTGCCAGCAGCGCCGCTGCCGCCAAGGGCTCCAATAGGGAGACCCAGTACTTC.

The chain links TRBV28 to TRBJ2-7; 11 bases are shared with TRBD2. The length of the CDR3 is 15 residues. J was trimmed by 3 bases and V by 3 bases; bases with no gene match: 4. Germline-derived CDR1 and CDR2 are MDHEN and SYDVKM. The CDR3 sequence: CASSFAGTSGYEQYF. The CDR3 nucleotides read TGTGCCAGCAGTTTTGCCGGGACTAGCGGCTACGAGCAGTACTTC.

V and J are TRBV7-3 and TRBJ1-2; 8 bases agree with TRBD1. This CDR3 has 14 amino acids. CDR1 is SGHTA, CDR2 FQGTGA, per germline. V shed 6 bases and J 3 bases; nucleotides not matched to a gene: 6. DNA for the CDR3: TGTGCCAGCAGTCCCGGACAGGGTCACTATGGCTACACCTTC. Translating gives CASSPGQGHYGYTF.

This clone was seen once. The chain has TRBV11-2 and TRBJ2-3, with D perhaps assigned TRBD1 or TRBD2 (5 bases each). The V and J ends lost 0 bases and 4 bases respectively, with 11 bases between them. This CDR3 region has 15 residues. Germline CDR1 and CDR2: SGHAT and FQNNGV. For the CDR3, the DNA is TGTGCCAGCAGCTTAGAAACAGTGGGGGCAGATACGCAGTATTTT. This translates into CASSLETVGADTQYF.

CDR3 sequence: CSATGRTNTEAFF. The CDR3 bases are TGCAGCGCTACCGGACGGACGAACACTGAAGCTTTCTTT. This chain uses TRBV29-1 with TRBJ1-1; D unclear. The V end lost 7 bases, the J end lost 1 base, and 13 bases lay between the germline ends. The CDR3 has 13 amino acids. CDR1 is SQVTM and CDR2 is ANQGSEA in the germline V gene.

The chain employs TRBV27 and TRBJ1-2, with a possible D match to TRBD1 (6 bases). From germline, CDR1 is MNHEY and CDR2 SMNVEV (reference sequence). Deletions cut 4 bases from V and 2 bases from J, with 14 bases between. The CDR3 totals 15 residues. In DNA form, the CDR3 reads TGTGCCAGCAGTTCCCGACAGGAGATCAACTATGGCTACACCTTC. This codes for CASSSRQEINYGYTF.

The chain employs TRBV29-1 and TRBJ2-3, with D perhaps matching TRBD1 (5 bases). This CDR3 has 14 residues. V was pared by 2 bases and J by 0 bases, with 9 bases between. The germline CDR1 and CDR2 sequences are SQVTM and ANQGSEA. CDR3 region: CSVEWGGSTDTQYF. The CDR3, as DNA: TGCAGCGTTGAATGGGGCGGCAGCACAGATACGCAGTATTTT.